This note documents a single T cell receptor beta chain sequence. This entry comes from a study of blood T cell repertoires in COVID-19. Method: immunoSEQ multiplex PCR; TCRdb's copy keeps in-frame clones and lacks some. The repertoire has some 48,000 clones, about 86% of them found once; the top ten carry around 5.2%. The receptor comes from a human donor in a cohort sampled during active COVID-19. Sequenced sample: peripheral blood.

CDR3 amino acids: CASSVGPRGGNTEAFF. In DNA form, the CDR3 reads TGTGCCAGCAGCGTAGGTCCGAGGGGAGGAAACACTGAAGCTTTCTTT. The chain employs TRBV9 and TRBJ1-1, with D tentatively TRBD1 (5 bases). This CDR3 contains 16 residues. Per the germline V gene, CDR1 is SGDLS and CDR2 is YYNGEE. V was cut by 0 bases and J by 2 bases, with 14 bases left in between.